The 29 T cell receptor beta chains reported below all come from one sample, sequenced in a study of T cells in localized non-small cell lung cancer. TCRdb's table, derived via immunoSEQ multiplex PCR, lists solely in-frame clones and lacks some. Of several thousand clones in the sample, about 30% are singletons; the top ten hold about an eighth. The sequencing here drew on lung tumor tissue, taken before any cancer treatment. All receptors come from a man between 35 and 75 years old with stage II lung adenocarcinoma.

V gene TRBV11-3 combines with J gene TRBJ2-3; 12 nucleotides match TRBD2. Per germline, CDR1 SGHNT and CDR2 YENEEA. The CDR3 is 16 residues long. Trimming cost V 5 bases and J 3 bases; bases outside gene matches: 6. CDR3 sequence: CASSPRTSGDTDTQYF. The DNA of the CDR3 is TGTGCCAGCAGCCCTCGGACTAGCGGGGATACAGATACGCAGTATTTT.

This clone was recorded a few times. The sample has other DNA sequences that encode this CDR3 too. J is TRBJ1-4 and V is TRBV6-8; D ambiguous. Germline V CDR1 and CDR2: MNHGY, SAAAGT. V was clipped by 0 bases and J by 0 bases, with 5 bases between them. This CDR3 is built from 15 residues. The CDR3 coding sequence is TGTGCCAGCAGTTACTCCGCATCAACTAATGAAAAACTGTTTTTT. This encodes CASSYSASTNEKLFF.

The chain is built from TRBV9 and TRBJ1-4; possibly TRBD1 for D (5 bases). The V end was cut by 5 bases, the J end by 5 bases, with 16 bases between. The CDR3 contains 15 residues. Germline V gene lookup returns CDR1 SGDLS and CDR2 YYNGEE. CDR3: CASSEVGGTNEKLFF. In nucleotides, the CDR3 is TGTGCCAGCAGTGAGGTTGGGGGGACGAATGAAAAACTGTTTTTT. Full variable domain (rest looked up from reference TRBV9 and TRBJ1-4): DSGVTQTPKHLITATGQRVTLRCSPRSGDLSVYWYQQSLDQGLQFLIQYYNGEERAKGNILERFSAQQFPDLHSELNLSSLELGDSALYFCASSEVGGTNEKLFFGSGTQLSVL.

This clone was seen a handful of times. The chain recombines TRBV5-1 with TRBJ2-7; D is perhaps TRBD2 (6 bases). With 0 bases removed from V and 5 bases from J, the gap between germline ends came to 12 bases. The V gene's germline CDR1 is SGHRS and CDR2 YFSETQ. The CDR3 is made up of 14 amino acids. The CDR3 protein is CASSLVGGAHEQYF. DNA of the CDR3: TGCGCCAGCAGCTTGGTAGGAGGGGCCCACGAGCAGTACTTC. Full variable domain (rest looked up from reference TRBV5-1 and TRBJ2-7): KAGVTQTPRYLIKTRGQQVTLSCSPISGHRSVSWYQQTPGQGLQFLFEYFSETQRNKGNFPGRFSGRQFSNSRSEMNVSTLELGDSALYLCASSLVGGAHEQYFGPGTRLTVT.

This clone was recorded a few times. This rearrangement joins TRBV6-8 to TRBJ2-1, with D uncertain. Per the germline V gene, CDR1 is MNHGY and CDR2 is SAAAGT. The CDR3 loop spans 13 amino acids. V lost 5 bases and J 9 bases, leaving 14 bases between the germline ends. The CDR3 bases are TGTGCCAGCAGTGACCTTAGCTTTGGTGAGCAGTTCTTC. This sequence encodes CASSDLSFGEQFF.

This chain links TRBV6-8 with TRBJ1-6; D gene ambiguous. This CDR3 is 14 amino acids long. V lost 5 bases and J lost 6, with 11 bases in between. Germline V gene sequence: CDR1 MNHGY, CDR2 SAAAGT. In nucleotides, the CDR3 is TGTGCCAGCAGTGACCCGGAGCCTAATTCACCCCTCCACTTT. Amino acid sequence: CASSDPEPNSPLHF.

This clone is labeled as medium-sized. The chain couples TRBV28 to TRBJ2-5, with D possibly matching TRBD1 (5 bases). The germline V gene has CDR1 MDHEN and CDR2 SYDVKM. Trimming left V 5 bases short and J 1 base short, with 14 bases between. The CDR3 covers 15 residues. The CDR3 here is CASSLTAGPQETQYF. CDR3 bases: TGTGCCAGCAGTCTCACGGCAGGGCCCCAAGAGACCCAGTACTTC.

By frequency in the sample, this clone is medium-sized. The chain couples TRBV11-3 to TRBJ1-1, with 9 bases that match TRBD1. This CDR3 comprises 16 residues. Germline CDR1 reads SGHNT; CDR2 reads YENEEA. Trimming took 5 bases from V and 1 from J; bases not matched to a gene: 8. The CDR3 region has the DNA TGTGCCAGCAGCCAAGGTCCGGGACAGGGGAACACTGAAGCTTTCTTT. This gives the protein CASSQGPGQGNTEAFF.

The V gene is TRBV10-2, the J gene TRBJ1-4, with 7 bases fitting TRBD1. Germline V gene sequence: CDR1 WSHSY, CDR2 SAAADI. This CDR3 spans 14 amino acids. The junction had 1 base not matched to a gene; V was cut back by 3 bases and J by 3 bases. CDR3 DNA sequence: TGCGCCAGCAGTGAAGGGACAGCTAATGAAAAACTGTTTTTT. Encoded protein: CASSEGTANEKLFF.

The CDR3 sequence: CASSLRPTSEQYV. The CDR3 DNA reads as TGCGCCAGCAGCCTCCGGCCTACGAGCGAGCAGTACGTC. The V call is TRBV10-2, the J call TRBJ2-7; D call uncertain. CDR1 and CDR2 (germline): WSHSY, SAAADI. The CDR3 totals 13 residues. The V end lost 6 bases, the J end lost 6 bases, and 15 bases lay between the germline ends.

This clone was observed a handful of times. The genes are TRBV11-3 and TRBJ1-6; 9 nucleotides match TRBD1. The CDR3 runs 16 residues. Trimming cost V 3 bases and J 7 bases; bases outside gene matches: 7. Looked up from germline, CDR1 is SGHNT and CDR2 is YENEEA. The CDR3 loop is CASSFTTGTGNSPLHF. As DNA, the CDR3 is TGTGCCAGCAGCTTTACCACCGGGACAGGGAATTCACCCCTCCACTTT.

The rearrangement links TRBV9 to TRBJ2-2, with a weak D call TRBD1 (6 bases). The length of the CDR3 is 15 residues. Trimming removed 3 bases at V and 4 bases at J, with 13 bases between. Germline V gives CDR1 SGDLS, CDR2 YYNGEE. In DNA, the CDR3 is TGTGCCAGCAGCGGGGCAGGGGCAATCACCGGGGAGCTGTTTTTT. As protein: CASSGAGAITGELFF.

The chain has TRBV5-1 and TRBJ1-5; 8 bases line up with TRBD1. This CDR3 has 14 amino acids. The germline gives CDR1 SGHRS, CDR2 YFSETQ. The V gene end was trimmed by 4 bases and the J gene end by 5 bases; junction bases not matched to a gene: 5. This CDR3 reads CASSVGQGHQPQHF. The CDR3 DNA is TGCGCCAGCAGCGTCGGACAGGGACATCAGCCCCAGCATTTT.

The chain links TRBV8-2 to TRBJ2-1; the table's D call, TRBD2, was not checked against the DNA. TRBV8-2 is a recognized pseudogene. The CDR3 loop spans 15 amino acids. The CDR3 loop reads CASSSGGVSYNEQFF. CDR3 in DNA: TGTGCCAGCAGTTCCGGGGGGGTCTCCTACAATGAGCAGTTCTTC.

The CDR3 spells CASSPGTASNQPQHF. In DNA, the CDR3 is TGTGCCAGCAGCCCCGGGACAGCGTCCAATCAGCCCCAGCATTTT. The chain couples TRBV6-8 to TRBJ1-5; TRBD1 agrees at 7 bases. Trimming at V came to 6 bases and at J to 3 bases, leaving 8 bases not matched to a gene. This CDR3 contains 15 residues. Germline V gene sequence: CDR1 MNHGY, CDR2 SAAAGT.

The CDR3 DNA reads as TGCGCCAGCAGCCAAGATATGGCAGGGAGCTCCTACAATGAGCAGTTCTTC. It translates to CASSQDMAGSSYNEQFF. The chain combines TRBV1 with TRBJ2-1. TRBV1 is a listed pseudogene. This CDR3 spans 17 amino acids.

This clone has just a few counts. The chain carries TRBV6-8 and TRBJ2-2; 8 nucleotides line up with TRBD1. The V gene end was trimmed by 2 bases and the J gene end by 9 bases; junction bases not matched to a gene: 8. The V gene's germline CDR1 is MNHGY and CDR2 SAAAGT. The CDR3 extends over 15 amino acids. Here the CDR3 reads CASSYRQGAKWELFF. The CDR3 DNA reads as TGTGCCAGCAGTTACCGCCAGGGGGCTAAATGGGAGCTGTTTTTT.

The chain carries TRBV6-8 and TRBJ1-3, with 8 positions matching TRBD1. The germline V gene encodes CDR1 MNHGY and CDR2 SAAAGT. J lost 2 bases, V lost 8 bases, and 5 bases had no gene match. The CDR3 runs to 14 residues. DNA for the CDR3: TGTGCCAGCCAGGGGGCGAGCCCTGGAAACACCATATATTTT. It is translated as CASQGASPGNTIYF.

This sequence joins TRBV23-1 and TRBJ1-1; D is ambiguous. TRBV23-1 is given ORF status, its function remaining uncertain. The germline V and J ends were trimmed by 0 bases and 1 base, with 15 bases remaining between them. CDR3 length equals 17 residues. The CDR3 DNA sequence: TGCGCCAGCAGTCAATCCGAGACGGAGCATGAGAACACTGAAGCTTTCTTT. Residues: CASSQSETEHENTEAFF.

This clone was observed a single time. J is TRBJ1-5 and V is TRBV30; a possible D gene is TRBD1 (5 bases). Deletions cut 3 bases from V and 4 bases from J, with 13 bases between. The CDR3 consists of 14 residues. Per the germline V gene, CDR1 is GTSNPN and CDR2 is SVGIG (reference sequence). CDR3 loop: CAWRGVGENQPQHF. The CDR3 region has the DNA TGTGCCTGGAGGGGGGTAGGGGAGAATCAGCCCCAGCATTTT.

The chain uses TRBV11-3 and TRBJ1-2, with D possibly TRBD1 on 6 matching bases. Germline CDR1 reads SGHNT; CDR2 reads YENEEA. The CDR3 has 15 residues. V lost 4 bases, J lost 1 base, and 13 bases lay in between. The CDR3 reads CASSSLDRRNYGYTF. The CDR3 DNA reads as TGTGCCAGCAGCTCCCTCGACAGGCGTAACTATGGCTACACCTTC.

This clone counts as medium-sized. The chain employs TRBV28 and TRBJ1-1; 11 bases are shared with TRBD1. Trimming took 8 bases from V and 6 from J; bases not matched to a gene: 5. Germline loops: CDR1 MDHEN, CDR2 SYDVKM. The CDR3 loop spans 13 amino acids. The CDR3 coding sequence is TGTGCCAGCGGGGGACAGGGGGTCTCTGAAGCTTTCTTT. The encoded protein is CASGGQGVSEAFF.

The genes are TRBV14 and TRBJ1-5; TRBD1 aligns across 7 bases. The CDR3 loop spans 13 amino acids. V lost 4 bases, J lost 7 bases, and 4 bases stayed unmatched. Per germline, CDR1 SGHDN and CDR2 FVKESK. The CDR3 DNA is TGTGCCAGCAGCCGGGACAGTGAACAGCCCCAGCATTTT. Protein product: CASSRDSEQPQHF.

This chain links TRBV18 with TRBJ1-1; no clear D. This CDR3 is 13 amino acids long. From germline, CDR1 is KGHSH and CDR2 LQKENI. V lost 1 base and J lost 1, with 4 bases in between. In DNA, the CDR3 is TGTGCCAGCTCACCACAACAGAACACTGAAGCTTTCTTT. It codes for CASSPQQNTEAFF.

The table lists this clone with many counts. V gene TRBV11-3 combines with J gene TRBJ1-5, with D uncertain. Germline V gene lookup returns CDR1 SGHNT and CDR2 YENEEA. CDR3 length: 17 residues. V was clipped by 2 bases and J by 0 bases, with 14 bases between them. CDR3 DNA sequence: TGTGCCAGCAGCTTATTACGCCCGGGTTCTAGCAATCAGCCCCAGCATTTT. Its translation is CASSLLRPGSSNQPQHF.

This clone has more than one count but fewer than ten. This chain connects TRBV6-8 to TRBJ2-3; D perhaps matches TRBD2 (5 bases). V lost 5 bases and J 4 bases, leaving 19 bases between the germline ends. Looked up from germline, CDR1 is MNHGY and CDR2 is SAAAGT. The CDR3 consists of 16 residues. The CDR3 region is CASSLLSGGGPDTQYF. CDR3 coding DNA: TGTGCCAGCAGTCTCTTAAGTGGAGGAGGCCCAGATACGCAGTATTTT.

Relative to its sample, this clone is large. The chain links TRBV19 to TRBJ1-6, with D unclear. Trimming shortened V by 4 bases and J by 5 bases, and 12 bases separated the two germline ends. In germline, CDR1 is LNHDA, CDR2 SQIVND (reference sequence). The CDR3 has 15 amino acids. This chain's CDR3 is CASSRLPDHNSPLHF. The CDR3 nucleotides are TGTGCCAGTAGTAGGCTACCGGACCATAATTCACCCCTCCACTTT. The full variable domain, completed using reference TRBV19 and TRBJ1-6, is DGGITQSPKYLFRKEGQNVTLSCEQNLNHDAMYWYRQDPGQGLRLIYYSQIVNDFQKGDIAEGYSVSREKKESFPLTVTSAQKNPTAFYLCASSRLPDHNSPLHFGNGTRLTVT.

The DNA for the CDR3 is TGTGCCTGGGGATTCCGGAGACAGTTGAACACCGGGGAGCTGTTTTTT. It is translated as CAWGFRRQLNTGELFF. The chain combines TRBV30 with TRBJ2-2, with D maybe TRBD1 (5 bases). The CDR3 extends over 16 amino acids. The V and J ends lost 5 bases and 1 base respectively, with 17 bases between them. Germline CDR1 is GTSNPN and CDR2 is SVGIG (reference sequence).

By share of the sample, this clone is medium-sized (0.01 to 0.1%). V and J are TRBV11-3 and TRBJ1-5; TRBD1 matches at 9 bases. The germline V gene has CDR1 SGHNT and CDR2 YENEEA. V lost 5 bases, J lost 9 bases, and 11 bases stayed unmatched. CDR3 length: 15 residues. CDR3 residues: CASSQEQGADMPQHF. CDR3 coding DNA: TGTGCCAGCAGCCAGGAACAGGGGGCCGATATGCCCCAGCATTTT.